A single sample is the source of the 14 T cell receptor beta chains below, sequenced in a study of cytomegalovirus exposure and HLA in healthy donors. Researchers ran the PCR with 60 Vbeta and 13 Jbeta primers. The table came from immunoSEQ multiplex PCR; TCRdb's copy has only in-frame clones and leaves some out. The sample carries about 190,000 clones, over 70% recorded once. The sample comprised PBMCs. These receptors all come from a man under 40 in good health and CMV-seronegative.

The chain has TRBV6-6 and TRBJ1-5; TRBD1 matches 8 bases. CDR3 length equals 16 residues. CDR1 and CDR2 (germline): MNHNY, SVGAGI (reference sequence). Trimming removed 8 bases from V and 0 bases from J; junction bases left unmatched: 9. CDR3 region: CASGGQAVYSNQPQHF. The CDR3, as DNA: TGTGCCAGCGGGGGACAGGCTGTCTATAGCAATCAGCCCCAGCATTTT.

In this sample, this clone turned up once. The chain has TRBV27 and TRBJ2-7; D unclear. This CDR3 spans 14 amino acids. Trimming stripped 4 bases from V and 0 bases from J, with 10 bases between. Looked up from germline, CDR1 is MNHEY and CDR2 is SMNVEV (reference sequence). CDR3 amino acids: CASSWRSSSYEQYF. DNA for the CDR3: TGTGCCAGCAGTTGGAGAAGTAGCTCCTACGAGCAGTACTTC.

V and J are TRBV7-8 and TRBJ2-1, with 9 bases that match TRBD2. This CDR3 is 16 amino acids long. CDR1 and CDR2 from the germline V gene are SGHVS and FQNEAQ. V was clipped by 8 bases and J by 0 bases; unmatched bases: 8. This CDR3 is CASAVPRGGSYNEQFF. As DNA, the CDR3 is TGTGCCAGCGCAGTACCGCGGGGGGGCTCCTACAATGAGCAGTTCTTC.

This rearrangement joins TRBV13 to TRBJ2-6, with 12 nucleotides matching TRBD2. Germline V gives CDR1 PRHDT, CDR2 FYEKMQ (reference sequence). The CDR3 consists of 18 residues. Trimming at V came to 5 bases and at J to 2 bases, leaving 7 bases not matched to a gene. CDR3 in amino acids: CASSVASGGATGANVLTF. The CDR3 DNA reads as TGTGCCAGCAGCGTCGCTAGCGGGGGGGCCACTGGGGCCAACGTCCTGACTTTC.

Only one count was recorded for this clone. The V and J genes are TRBV9 and TRBJ2-5; TRBD2 might be the D (6 bases). The CDR3 has 12 amino acids. V was shortened by 7 bases and J by 2 bases, with 9 bases between the two germline ends. The germline V gene has CDR1 SGDLS and CDR2 YYNGEE. The CDR3 is CASGRTQETQYF. The CDR3 DNA reads as TGTGCCAGCGGGAGGACACAAGAGACCCAGTACTTC.

This chain connects TRBV18 to TRBJ1-3; a possible D gene is TRBD1 (5 bases). V was clipped by 4 bases and J by 0 bases, with 7 bases between them. Germline loops: CDR1 KGHSH, CDR2 LQKENI. CDR3 length equals 14 residues. The CDR3 loop reads CASSRGSSGNTIYF. CDR3 nucleotide sequence: TGTGCCAGCTCACGGGGCTCCTCTGGAAACACCATATATTTT. Using reference TRBV18 and TRBJ1-3 for the parts outside the CDR3, the full variable domain is NAGVMQNPRHLVRRRGQEARLRCSPMKGHSHVYWYRQLPEEGLKFMVYLQKENIIDESGMPKERFSAEFPKEGPSILRIQQVVRGDSAAYFCASSRGSSGNTIYFGEGSWLTVV.

The chain uses TRBV5-1 and TRBJ2-1; TRBD2 agrees at 8 bases. This CDR3 has 15 amino acids. The V gene end was trimmed by 2 bases and the J gene end by 9 bases; junction bases not matched to a gene: 10. Germline CDR1 SGHRS, CDR2 YFSETQ. CDR3 DNA: TGCGCCAGCAGCTTAAACGGGAGGGGACTTGGTGAGCAGTTCTTC. Translation: CASSLNGRGLGEQFF.

The gene calls are TRBV10-2 and TRBJ1-2, with 9 bases lining up with TRBD1. Germline trimming cut 6 bases from V and 3 bases from J; bases unmatched to any gene: 5. Germline lookup yields CDR1 WSHSY and CDR2 SAAADI. This CDR3 has 14 residues. The CDR3 is CASRRTGAHYGYTF. Written as DNA, the CDR3 is TGCGCCAGCAGAAGGACAGGGGCTCACTATGGCTACACCTTC.

This chain joins TRBV19 and TRBJ2-7; TRBD2 is a possible D gene (5 bases). This CDR3 has 12 residues. In germline, CDR1 is LNHDA, CDR2 SQIVND (reference sequence). V was clipped by 5 bases and J by 7 bases, with 12 bases between them. The CDR3 spells CASSFRGGEQYF. The CDR3 region has the DNA TGTGCCAGTAGTTTCCGGGGTGGGGAGCAGTACTTC.

Only a few counts were recorded for this clone. The chain combines TRBV5-1 with TRBJ2-3; D possibly corresponds to TRBD2 (7 bases). Per germline, CDR1 SGHRS and CDR2 YFSETQ. This CDR3 has 14 residues. The V gene lost 5 bases and the J gene lost 1 base, with 11 bases spanning the gap. DNA for the CDR3: TGCGCCAGCAGGGTAGGGGGGGGCACAGATACGCAGTATTTT. This encodes CASRVGGGTDTQYF.

This chain uses TRBV7-2 with TRBJ1-1; 7 bases match TRBD1. With V trimmed by 5 bases and J by 7 bases, 13 bases remained unmatched. The CDR3 has 15 residues. Per germline, CDR1 SGHTA and CDR2 FQGNSA. CDR3 protein: CASSPNPLGTVEAFF. CDR3 nucleotide sequence: TGTGCCAGCAGCCCCAACCCCCTGGGGACAGTTGAAGCTTTCTTT.

The V gene is TRBV27, the J gene TRBJ2-3; 9 bases fit TRBD2. The V and J ends lost 1 base and 6 bases, in that order; junction bases with no gene match: 8. Germline V gene data show CDR1 as MNHEY and CDR2 as SMNVEV (reference sequence). This CDR3 is 16 amino acids long. CDR3 protein: CASSLFQRGVADTQYF. The CDR3 coding sequence is TGTGCCAGCAGTTTATTCCAGCGGGGGGTAGCTGATACGCAGTATTTT.

This clone has only a few counts. The chain recombines TRBV4-3 with TRBJ2-5; TRBD2 matches 8 bases. Trimming took 0 bases from V and 5 from J; bases not matched to a gene: 8. There are 16 residues in the CDR3. Germline V gene lookup returns CDR1 LGHNA and CDR2 YSLEER. CDR3 protein: CASSQDAGGEWETQYF. The CDR3 DNA follows: TGCGCCAGCAGCCAAGATGCCGGGGGGGAGTGGGAGACCCAGTACTTC.

The genes are TRBV2 and TRBJ2-5; 7 nucleotides match TRBD2. V shed 8 bases and J 5 bases; nucleotides not matched to a gene: 8. Germline CDR1 SNHLY, CDR2 FYNNEI. The CDR3 consists of 13 residues. The CDR3 bases are TGTGCCAGCGGCGGGGGAAGTTGGGAGACCCAGTACTTC. Translating gives CASGGGSWETQYF.